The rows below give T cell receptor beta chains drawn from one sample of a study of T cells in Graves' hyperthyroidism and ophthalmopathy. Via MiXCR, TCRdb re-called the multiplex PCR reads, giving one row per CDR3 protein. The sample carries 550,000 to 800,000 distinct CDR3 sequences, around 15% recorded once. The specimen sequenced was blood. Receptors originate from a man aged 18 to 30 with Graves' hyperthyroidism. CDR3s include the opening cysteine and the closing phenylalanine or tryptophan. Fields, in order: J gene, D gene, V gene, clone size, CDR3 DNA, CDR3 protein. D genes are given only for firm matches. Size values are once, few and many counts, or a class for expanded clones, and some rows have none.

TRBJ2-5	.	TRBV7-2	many	TGTGCCAGCAGCCGCGCCAGGCAAGAGACCCAGTACTTC	CASSRARQETQYF
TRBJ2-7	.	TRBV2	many	TGTGCCAGCAGGGACACCTACGAGCAGTACTTC	CASRDTYEQYF
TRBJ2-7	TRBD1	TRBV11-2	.	TGTGCCAGCAGACCTAAGACAGGGGGGAGCTCCTACGAGCAGTACTTC	CASRPKTGGSSYEQYF
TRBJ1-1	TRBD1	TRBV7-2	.	TGTGCCAGCAGCTCACGTTTTGTTCGGCAGGGGGAGATGAACACTGAAGCTTTCTTT	CASSSRFVRQGEMNTEAFF
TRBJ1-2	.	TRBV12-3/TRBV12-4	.	TGTGCCAGCAGTTTACCGGGGGGCGTCTATGGCTACACCTTC	CASSLPGGVYGYTF
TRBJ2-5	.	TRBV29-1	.	TGCAGCGTTGTGGAGGGCGGCCAAGAGACCCAGTACTTC	CSVVEGGQETQYF
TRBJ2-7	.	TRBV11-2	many	TGTGCCAGCCGACAGGCTTACGAGCAGTACTTC	CASRQAYEQYF
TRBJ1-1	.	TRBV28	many	TGTGCCAGCAACGGGGAAATCGGGTCTGAAGCTTTCTTT	CASNGEIGSEAFF
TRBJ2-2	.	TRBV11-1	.	TGCGCCAGCAGCCGCGCGTGGGGAGCGAACACCGGGGAGCTGTTTTTT	CASSRAWGANTGELFF
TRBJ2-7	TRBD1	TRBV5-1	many	TGCGCCAGCAGACCCGGGACAGGGGGGGAATCCTCGAAAGAGCAGTACTTC	CASRPGTGGESSKEQYF
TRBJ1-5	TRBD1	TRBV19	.	TGTGCCAGTAGTATTCCACAGGGGGTTCTTCAGCCCCAGCATTTT	CASSIPQGVLQPQHF
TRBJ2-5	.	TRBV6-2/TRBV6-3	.	TGTGCCAGCAGTCAACAGGGTCTCCAAGAGACCCAGTACTTC	CASSQQGLQETQYF
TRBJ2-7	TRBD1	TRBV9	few	TGTGCCAGCAGCGCCGGACAGGCCAGCTCCTACGAGCAGTACTTC	CASSAGQASSYEQYF
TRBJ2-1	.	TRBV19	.	TGTGCCAGTAGTATAAGGTCAGGGGGGAACAATGAGCAGTTCTTC	CASSIRSGGNNEQFF
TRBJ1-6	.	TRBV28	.	TGTGCCAGCACTATGGGGGGCAGCTCCTATAATTCACCCCTCCACTTT	CASTMGGSSYNSPLHF
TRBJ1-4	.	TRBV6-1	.	TGTGCCAGCAGGGGAATCTCAACTAATGAAAAACTGTTTTTT	CASRGISTNEKLFF
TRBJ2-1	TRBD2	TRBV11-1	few	TGTGCCAGCAGCCACTCGTGGACTAGCGGAGCTACCTACAATGAGCAGTTCTTC	CASSHSWTSGATYNEQFF
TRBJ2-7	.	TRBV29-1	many	TGCAGCGTTCCCTCGAACAGTGCCTACGAGCAGTACTTC	CSVPSNSAYEQYF
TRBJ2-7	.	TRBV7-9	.	TGTGCCAGCAGCCCACAGGCTTTCGCTGCCCACGAGCAGTACTTC	CASSPQAFAAHEQYF
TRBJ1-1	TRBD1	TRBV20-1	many	TGCAGTGCTAGACCCCCGGGACAGGGTCGCACTGAAGCTTTCTTT	CSARPPGQGRTEAFF
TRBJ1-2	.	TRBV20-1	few	TGCAGTGCTAGAACGGCTGGGATTGGCTACACCTTC	CSARTAGIGYTF
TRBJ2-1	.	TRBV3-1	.	TGTGCCAGCAGCCAATGGCTTACCCGGCGGGCCTACAATGAGCAGTTCTTC	CASSQWLTRRAYNEQFF
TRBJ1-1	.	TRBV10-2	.	TGCGCCAGCAGTGAGACCTGGGCGGGAGCTTTCTTT	CASSETWAGAFF
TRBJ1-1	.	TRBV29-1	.	TGCAGCGCTGAGGGGGGAAACACTGAAGCTTTCTTT	CSAEGGNTEAFF
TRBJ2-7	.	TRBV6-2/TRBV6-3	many	TGTGCCAGCAGCAGACTCGGTCTCTCCTACGAGCAGTACTTC	CASSRLGLSYEQYF
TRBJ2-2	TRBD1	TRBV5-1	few	TGCGCCAGCAGGACAGGGGGTACCGGGGAGCTGTTTTTT	CASRTGGTGELFF
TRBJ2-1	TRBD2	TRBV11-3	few	TGTGCCAGCAGCTTAGATGGGGCCAGCGGGAGTTCCTACAATGAGCAGTTCTTC	CASSLDGASGSSYNEQFF
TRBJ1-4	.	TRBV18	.	TGTGCCAGCTCACCACGAAAAAACAATGAAAAACTGTTTTTT	CASSPRKNNEKLFF
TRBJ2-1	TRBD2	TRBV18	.	TGTGCCAGCTCACCGGGACTAGCGAAAGACAATGAGCAGTTCTTC	CASSPGLAKDNEQFF
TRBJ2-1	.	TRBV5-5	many	TGTGCCAGCAGCTCCCTCCGGACAGTCCCAAACAATGAGCAGTTCTTC	CASSSLRTVPNNEQFF
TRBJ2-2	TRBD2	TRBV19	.	TGTGCCAGTATGCGGGAGGGGACAACGAGGTCTGGCACCGGGGAGCTGTTTTTT	CASMREGTTRSGTGELFF
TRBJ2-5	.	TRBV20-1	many	TGCAGTGCACAGATTTTACCATTGGGGGAGACCCAGTACTTC	CSAQILPLGETQYF
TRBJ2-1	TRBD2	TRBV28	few	TGTGCCAGCAGTTTAAGCGCGGGAGATGTAAATGAGCAGTTCTTC	CASSLSAGDVNEQFF
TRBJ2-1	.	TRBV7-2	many	TGTGCCAGCAGCTTAGAGGGACTCCCACCCTACAATGAGCAGTTCTTC	CASSLEGLPPYNEQFF
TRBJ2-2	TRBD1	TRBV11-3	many	TGTGCCAGCAGCCCCCGTGACAGGGCCGCCGGGGAGCTGTTTTTT	CASSPRDRAAGELFF
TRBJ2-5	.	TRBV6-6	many	TGTGCCAGCAGTTACGGGGGAAGCCAGTACTTC	CASSYGGSQYF
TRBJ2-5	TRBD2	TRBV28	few	TGTGCCAGCAGTCAACTTAGCGGGGAGACCCAGTACTTC	CASSQLSGETQYF
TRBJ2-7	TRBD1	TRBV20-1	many	TGCAGTGCTAGAGATGATGGCGGGACAGGGGACGAGCAGTACTTC	CSARDDGGTGDEQYF
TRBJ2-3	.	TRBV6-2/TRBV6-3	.	TGTGCCAGCAGTTTCGGGAGTCCGTCCGGGGGCACAGATACGCAGTATTTT	CASSFGSPSGGTDTQYF
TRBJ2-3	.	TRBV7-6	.	TGTGCCAGCAGCTTAACCCAACAAAGCACAGATACGCAGTATTTT	CASSLTQQSTDTQYF
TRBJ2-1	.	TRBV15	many	TGTGCCACCAGCAGTGGTTTGTGGGGGAGCTCCTACAATGAGCAGTTCTTC	CATSSGLWGSSYNEQFF
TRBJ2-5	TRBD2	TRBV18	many	TGTGCCAGCTCACCTCCCGGGACTAGCAGGTCCGCCCAAGAGACCCAGTACTTC	CASSPPGTSRSAQETQYF
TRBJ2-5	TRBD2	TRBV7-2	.	TGTGCCAGCAGCTTCGGACTAGCGGGAGGGCCAGCCCTAGAGACCCAGTACTTC	CASSFGLAGGPALETQYF
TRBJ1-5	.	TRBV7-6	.	TGTGCCAGCAGGGGTTTGGGGCCCAATCAGCCCCAGCATTTT	CASRGLGPNQPQHF
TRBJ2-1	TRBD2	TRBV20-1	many	TGCAGTGCTAGACTAGCGGGATACAACAATGAGCAGTTCTTC	CSARLAGYNNEQFF
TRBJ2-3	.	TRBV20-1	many	TGCAGTGCTAGGCCCTGGGGAGATACGCAGTATTTT	CSARPWGDTQYF
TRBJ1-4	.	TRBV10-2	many	TGCGCCAGCAGTGGAGCGGTGGGGCAGCGGGGTGAAAAACTGTTTTTT	CASSGAVGQRGEKLFF
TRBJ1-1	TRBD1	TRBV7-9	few	TGTGCCAGCAGCCCCGGGACAGTGGGGAACACTGAAGCTTTCTTT	CASSPGTVGNTEAFF